The T cell receptor beta chain described here comes from a study of radiotherapy plus CTLA-4 blockade in lung cancer. Study-level background: Objective responses were recorded in around 18% of patients, with disease control recorded in 31%.

Repertoires were generated with immunoSEQ multiplex PCR, while TCRdb's copy carries only in-frame clones and drops some. The sample consists of 95,000 to 150,000 clones, approximately 90% of them appearing once. Between the trimmed V and J ends, which lost 2 bases and 15 bases, there was a span of 20 bases. The CDR3 extends over 14 amino acids. Looked up from germline, CDR1 is LGHNA and CDR2 is YNFKEQ. Regarding this clone: Its antigen is still unknown.

The study treated chemo-refractory metastatic non-small-cell lung cancer patients with focal radiation plus ipilimumab CTLA-4 blockade. Study findings and constraints: Clones derived from tumor TCRs expanded in blood after radiotherapy plus ipilimumab. Early blood T cell clone changes and increased post-radiation serum interferon-beta were reportedly the strongest response predictors.

The receptor was derived from a human donor with non-small cell lung cancer that progressed on radiotherapy plus ipilimumab. The source material was peripheral blood, sampled from a patient treated with radiotherapy plus ipilimumab. The chain recombines TRBV4-2 with TRBJ2-1; D not resolved. The CDR3 coding sequence is TGTGCCAGCAGCCAATCGGTGTTGCGCGGTCCAGGGTTCTTC. This encodes CASSQSVLRGPGFF.